This TCR beta chain stems from a study of control samples from healthy donors and cancer patients. Profiling relied on immunoSEQ multiplex PCR, and the TCRdb table lists in-frame clones only, not all of them. The table has 100,000 to 150,000 clones, about 90% seen once. The CDR3 runs 15 residues. The V gene lost 1 base and the J gene lost 0 bases, with 10 bases spanning the gap. In germline, CDR1 is LNHDA, CDR2 SQIVND (reference sequence). Sequences were obtained from blood. The V call is TRBV19, the J call TRBJ2-7, with D maybe TRBD2 (6 bases). The sequence came from a man in his late teens or twenties in good health. The CDR3 sequence: CASSIGGTLSYEQYF. In DNA form, the CDR3 reads TGTGCCAGTAGTATAGGGGGGACTCTCTCCTACGAGCAGTACTTC.